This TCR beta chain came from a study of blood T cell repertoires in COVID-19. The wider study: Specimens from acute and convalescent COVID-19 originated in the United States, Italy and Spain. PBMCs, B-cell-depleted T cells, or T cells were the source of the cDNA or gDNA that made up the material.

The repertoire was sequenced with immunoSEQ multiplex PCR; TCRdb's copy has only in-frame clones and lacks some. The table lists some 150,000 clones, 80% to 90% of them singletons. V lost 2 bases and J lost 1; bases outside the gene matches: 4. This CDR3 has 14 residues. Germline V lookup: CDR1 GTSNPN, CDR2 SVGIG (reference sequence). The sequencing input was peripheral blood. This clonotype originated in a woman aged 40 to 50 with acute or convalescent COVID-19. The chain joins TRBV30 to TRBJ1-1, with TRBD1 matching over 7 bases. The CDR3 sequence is CAWSRDRKNTEAFF. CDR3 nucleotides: TGTGCCTGGAGTAGGGACAGAAAGAACACTGAAGCTTTCTTT.